This is a list of T cell receptor beta chains from one sample in a study of cytomegalovirus exposure and HLA in healthy donors. Sequencing was performed with immunoSEQ multiplex PCR; in TCRdb, only in-frame clones are kept and a portion is missing. The sample yields roughly 170,000 clones, around 83% seen once. Material: PBMCs. The receptors were sampled from a girl aged 2 to 10 in good health and CMV-seropositive. The CDR3 runs from the conserved cysteine through the conserved F or W.

j_call | v_call | cdr3_aa
TRBJ2-2 | TRBV9 | CASRGPPITGELFF
TRBJ2-1 | TRBV2 | CASSLTGGSYNEQFF
TRBJ1-4 | TRBV7-8 | CASSLRRDYNEKLFF
TRBJ1-1 | TRBV10-1 | CASSEEKINTEAFF
TRBJ2-1 | TRBV2 | CASSAGLAGFNEQFF
TRBJ1-5 | TRBV6-1 | CASSEALRTEVYLNQPQHF
TRBJ1-2 | TRBV13 | CASTLKWGDRARDGYTF
TRBJ1-1 | TRBV19 | CASRNPGQGLSEAFF
TRBJ2-1 | TRBV9 | CASSVGDLGRDEQFF
TRBJ2-1 | TRBV18 | CASSPGQTHYNEQFF
TRBJ2-1 | TRBV7-5 | CARSLAASGRGCGQFF
TRBJ1-3 | TRBV7-2 | CASSLGQHSGNTIYF
TRBJ2-7 | TRBV11-3 | CASTNRVVYEQYF
TRBJ1-2 | TRBV9 | CASSERGFIF